What follows are 23 T cell receptor beta chains derived from one specimen sequenced in a study of T cells in women clearing cervical HPV infection. Sequencing used immunoSEQ multiplex PCR; TCRdb keeps in-frame clones, though not all of them. The ten top clones account for about 8%, within a sample of some 33,000 clones. The sequenced sample was blood buffy coat. These receptors were collected from a woman between 18 and 69 years old with a cervical HPV16 infection that either progressed to CIN3+ or cleared (not recorded which).

With regard to this clone: The CDR3 end lies 3 residues beyond the end of the read and is filled in from the germline J gene. The gene calls are TRBV5-1 and TRBJ2-7, with D perhaps TRBD1 (6 bases). Germline V gene lookup returns CDR1 SGHRS and CDR2 YFSETQ. The CDR3 covers 15 residues. Trimming pared 0 bases from V and 0 bases from J, leaving 10 bases between. CDR3 bases read: TGCGCCAGCAGCTTGGCGGACAGCAGCTCCTACGAG. It specifies CASSLADSSSYE. The whole CDR3 is CASSLADSSSYEQYF.

With respect to this clone: The CDR3 goes on 3 residues after the read ends, and that part is filled in from the germline J gene. The V and J genes are TRBV6-1 and TRBJ1-2, with 8 bases that match TRBD1. This CDR3 spans 14 amino acids. Germline loops: CDR1 MNHNS, CDR2 SASEGT. With V trimmed by 4 bases and J by 4 bases, 5 bases remained unmatched. This chain's CDR3 is CASSVGQALYGYTF. The sequenced part of the CDR3 DNA is TGTGCCAGCAGTGTGGGACAGGCCCTCTATGGC.

Comments on this clone: The read ends 3 residues early relative to the CDR3; the germline J gene fills the gap. This rearrangement joins TRBV20-1 to TRBJ1-2; D is ambiguous. The V gene's germline CDR1 is DFQATT and CDR2 SNEGSKA (reference sequence). V was shortened by 1 base and J by 4 bases, with 10 bases between the two germline ends. The CDR3 is made up of 13 amino acids. CDR3 DNA, as far as it was read: TGCAGTGCTAGAGGGCTAGATTCCTATGGC. This gives the protein CSARGLDSYG. The full CDR3 is CSARGLDSYGYTF.

Concerning this clone itself: The junction departs from the called germline gene at one end, perhaps through a read error. The observed sequence ends 3 residues before the CDR3 terminus, with the missing tail filled in from the germline J gene. The chain carries TRBV28 and TRBJ2-7; 9 bases align to TRBD1. This CDR3 is built from 16 residues. Germline loops: CDR1 MDHEN, CDR2 SYDVKM. Partial CDR3 DNA: TGTGCCAGCCGTTTACGGACAGGGGAAAAAAGGTACGAG. Its protein product is CASRLRTGEKRYE. The full CDR3 reads CASRLRTGEKRYEQYF.

Of note for this clone: The read gets to within 3 residues of the CDR3 end, and the germline J gene fills in the rest. V is TRBV7-3 and J is TRBJ2-6, with D possibly being TRBD2 (6 bases). Trimming shortened V by 2 bases and J by 0 bases, and 11 bases separated the two germline ends. Germline CDR1 reads SGHTA; CDR2 reads FQGTGA. The CDR3 covers 17 residues. CDR3 region: CASSLGGAHSGANVLTF. The CDR3 DNA, read in part, is TGTGCCAGCAGCTTAGGCGGGGCACACTCTGGGGCCAACGTC.

CDR3 sequence reads: CASSLLASGSNDYTF. Partial CDR3 DNA: TGTGCCAGCAGCTTACTGGCTAGCGGGAGCAATGAC. V usage is TRBV7-2 and J usage is TRBJ1-2; D gene uncertain. The read is 3 residues too short to cover the CDR3 end, so that end is filled in from the germline J gene. Germline CDR1 reads SGHTA; CDR2 reads FQGNSA. This CDR3 comprises 15 residues.

Comment on this clone: The observed sequence ends 3 residues before the CDR3 terminus, with the missing tail filled in from the germline J gene. V usage is TRBV6-2 or TRBV6-3 and J usage is TRBJ2-7; a weak D match, TRBD2 (6 bases). From germline, CDR1 is MNHEY and CDR2 SVGEGT. CDR3 length: 16 residues. Between the trimmed V and J ends, which lost 1 base and 3 bases, there was a span of 16 bases. The part of the CDR3 DNA that was read is TGTGCCAGCAGTTACTTGGGACTCCCTCAGGGCTACGAG. Amino acids: CASSYLGLPQGYE. The entire CDR3 sequence reads CASSYLGLPQGYEQYF.

For this clone: The sequence runs out 3 residues before the end of the CDR3; the remainder is reconstructed from the germline J gene. J is TRBJ1-2 and V is TRBV29-1; a possible D gene is TRBD1 (6 bases). The CDR3 has 13 amino acids. Germline CDR1 SQVTM, CDR2 ANQGSEA. Trimming cost V 8 bases and J 0 bases, with 13 bases left between them. Partial CDR3 DNA: TGCAGCATTAAGGACAGAACTAACTATGGC. Encoded protein: CSIKDRTNYG. The full-length CDR3 reads as CSIKDRTNYGYTF.

A remark on this clone: The DNA ends 3 residues before the CDR3 does, and the rest of the CDR3 is filled in from the germline J gene. The genes are TRBV30 and TRBJ2-3; possible D gene TRBD2, 7 bases. This CDR3 is 15 amino acids long. Trimming removed 2 bases from V and 3 bases from J, with 15 bases in between. Germline loops: CDR1 GTSNPN, CDR2 SVGIG (reference sequence). CDR3 bases read: TGTGCCTGGAGTACCTCACAGGGAGGGACAGATACG. It is translated as CAWSTSQGGTDT. Given in full, the CDR3 is CAWSTSQGGTDTQYF.

To note about this clone: The read stops 3 residues short of the end of the CDR3; the missing end is completed from the germline J gene. This chain links TRBV7-6 with TRBJ2-5; D may be TRBD2 (6 bases). The length of the CDR3 is 13 residues. V was trimmed by 5 bases and J by 5 bases, leaving 12 bases between them. Germline CDR1 is SGHVS and CDR2 is FNYEAQ. The covered CDR3 bases are TGTGCCAGCAGCCCGACTAGGTTTGAGACC. It specifies CASSPTRFET. The whole CDR3 is CASSPTRFETQYF.

On this clone: The missing CDR3 end, 3 residues past where the read stops, is filled in from the germline J gene. The chain carries TRBV29-1 and TRBJ1-1, with 7 bases identical to TRBD1. Per the germline V gene, CDR1 is SQVTM and CDR2 is ANQGSEA. The CDR3 contains 11 residues. The CDR3 sequence: CSVGQGERAFF. CDR3 DNA (partial): TGCAGCGTGGGCCAGGGGGAGAGG.

On this clone: The read falls 3 residues short of the CDR3 end, and the missing part is taken from the germline J gene. This chain connects TRBV30 to TRBJ1-5; TRBD1 agrees at 7 bases. The germline CDR1 and CDR2 sequences are GTSNPN and SVGIG (reference sequence). CDR3 length: 15 residues. J lost 2 bases, V lost 5 bases, and 9 bases had no gene match. The sequenced part of the CDR3 DNA is TGTGCCTGGGCACTAGGGGGCGGGGGCAATCAGCCC. This translates into CAWALGGGGNQP. The whole CDR3 sequence is CAWALGGGGNQPQHF.

This CDR3 reads CASSQRTGEYEQYF. CDR3 DNA (partial): TGTGCCAGCAGCCAAAGAACAGGGGAGTACGAG. The rearrangement joins TRBV4-2 to TRBJ2-7; TRBD1 aligns across 7 bases. The read is 3 residues too short to cover the CDR3 end, so that end is filled in from the germline J gene. V was pared by 2 bases and J by 4 bases, with 5 bases of the junction left unmatched. The germline V gene encodes CDR1 LGHNA and CDR2 YNFKEQ. The CDR3 extends over 14 amino acids.

In regard to this clone: The DNA ends 3 residues before the CDR3 does, and the rest of the CDR3 is filled in from the germline J gene. The chain uses TRBV5-8 and TRBJ2-1, with D perhaps TRBD2 (7 bases). The CDR3 sequence is 13 residues long. CDR1 is SGHTS, CDR2 YDEGEE, per germline. Trimming took 6 bases from V and 5 from J, leaving 12 bases between them. CDR3 bases read: TGTGCCAGCATGGGGGGGGGCCACAATGAG. Translation gives CASMGGGHNE. The complete CDR3 sequence is CASMGGGHNEQFF.

Comment on this clone: The read ends 3 residues early relative to the CDR3; the germline J gene fills the gap. The V gene is TRBV19, the J gene TRBJ1-2; 10 bases fit TRBD1. CDR3 length: 14 amino acids. Germline values: CDR1 LNHDA, CDR2 SQIVND (reference sequence). The CDR3 DNA, read in part, is TGTGCCAGTAGTATGGGACAGGGGAGCTACGAC. It specifies CASSMGQGSYD. The full CDR3 protein is CASSMGQGSYDYTF.

Details on this clone: The missing CDR3 end, 3 residues past where the read stops, is filled in from the germline J gene. The gene calls are TRBV19 and TRBJ2-7; 7 bases line up with TRBD1. V gave up 4 bases and J gave up 4 bases; unmatched junction bases: 4. The length of the CDR3 is 13 residues. CDR1 is LNHDA and CDR2 is SQIVND in the germline V gene (reference sequence). CDR3 DNA, as far as it was read: TGTGCCAGTAGTAGGAACAGGGGATACGAG. Amino acids: CASSRNRGYE. The complete CDR3 protein is CASSRNRGYEQYF. Filled out from reference TRBV19 and TRBJ2-7, the complete variable domain reads DGGITQSPKYLFRKEGQNVTLSCEQNLNHDAMYWYRQDPGQGLRLIYYSQIVNDFQKGDIAEGYSVSREKKESFPLTVTSAQKNPTAFYLCASSRNRGYEQYFGPGTRLTVT.

With regard to this clone: The read ends 3 residues shy of where the CDR3 ends; the end is completed using the germline J gene. J is TRBJ2-5 and V is TRBV19, with 7 bases matching TRBD1. Germline trimming cut 4 bases from V and 3 bases from J; bases unmatched to any gene: 8. Germline V gives CDR1 LNHDA, CDR2 SQIVND (reference sequence). CDR3 length equals 15 residues. The CDR3 bases that were read are TGTGCCAGTAGTAGGGGGTCCGGGACAGAAGAGACC. The encoded protein is CASSRGSGTEET. The full CDR3 reads CASSRGSGTEETQYF.

As concerns this clone: The read ends 3 residues before the CDR3 terminus; that terminus is restored from the germline J gene. V gene TRBV28 combines with J gene TRBJ2-5, with 12 bases matching TRBD2. J gave up 3 bases and V 2 bases, and 1 base lay outside the gene matches. Germline-derived CDR1 and CDR2 are MDHEN and SYDVKM. The CDR3 contains 15 residues. The CDR3: CASSLLAGGEETQYF. The part of the CDR3 DNA that was read is TGTGCCAGCAGTTTACTAGCGGGAGGGGAAGAGACC.

A word on this clone: Coverage ceases 3 residues before the CDR3 finishes, and the germline J gene fills in the end. The chain links TRBV4-1 to TRBJ2-3; D is unclear. The CDR3 has 16 amino acids. V was shortened by 1 base and J by 1 base, with 12 bases between the two germline ends. The germline V gene encodes CDR1 MGHRA and CDR2 YSYEKL. CDR3 sequence: CASSQAYYLGTDTQYF. Incomplete CDR3 DNA: TGCGCCAGCAGCCAAGCCTATTATCTTGGCACAGATACG.

With regard to this clone: The read terminates 3 residues ahead of where the CDR3 ends, so the germline J gene completes it. The chain links TRBV2 to TRBJ2-7; 7 bases agree with TRBD2. Unmatched junction bases numbered 4, after V lost 5 bases and J lost 0 bases. CDR3 size: 14 residues. The germline V gene encodes CDR1 SNHLY and CDR2 FYNNEI. Incomplete CDR3 DNA: TGTGCCAGCAGTCCGACTAGCAACTCCTACGAG. Protein sequence: CASSPTSNSYE. The full CDR3 reads CASSPTSNSYEQYF.

A remark on this clone: The CDR3 end is not reached by the read, which stops 3 residues before it; the germline J gene fills it in. V and J are TRBV9 and TRBJ2-1, with 8 bases that match TRBD1. The CDR3 loop spans 17 amino acids. The V segment lost 3 bases and the J segment 2 bases; nucleotides outside the gene matches: 10. Germline V CDR1 and CDR2: SGDLS, YYNGEE. CDR3 DNA, as far as it was read: TGTGCCAGCAGCGCCCCACGGACAGGGAAAACCTACAATGAG. Amino acids: CASSAPRTGKTYNE. The CDR3 as a whole reads CASSAPRTGKTYNEQFF. The entire variable domain, with the rest obtained from reference TRBV9 and TRBJ2-1, is as follows: DSGVTQTPKHLITATGQRVTLRCSPRSGDLSVYWYQQSLDQGLQFLIQYYNGEERAKGNILERFSAQQFPDLHSELNLSSLELGDSALYFCASSAPRTGKTYNEQFFGPGTRLTVL.

Incomplete CDR3 DNA: TGTGCCAGCAGTGAACGACCCCGAGGCGGCCGGGAGACC. Protein sequence: CASSERPRGGRET. The full CDR3 protein reads CASSERPRGGRETQYF. V is TRBV6-1 and J is TRBJ2-5; D is unclear. Sequencing ends 3 residues short of the CDR3 end; the germline J gene provides the rest. V lost 2 bases and J lost 5, with 18 bases in between. The length of the CDR3 is 16 residues. The germline V gene encodes CDR1 MNHNS and CDR2 SASEGT.

A remark on this clone: The read falls 3 residues short of the CDR3 end, and the missing part is taken from the germline J gene. The J gene is TRBJ1-2, the V gene TRBV5-1; 9 nucleotides agree with TRBD1. Losses at the gene ends were 4 bases for V and 6 bases for J; bases not matched to a gene: 13. This CDR3 has 16 amino acids. Germline V gene sequence: CDR1 SGHRS, CDR2 YFSETQ. The part of the CDR3 DNA that was read is TGCGCCAGCAGCCTAACCACCGGGACAGGGACGGATGGC. Residues: CASSLTTGTGTDG. The whole CDR3 sequence is CASSLTTGTGTDGYTF.